The entry below gives a single T cell receptor (beta chain) sequence along with its context. In the study's own analysis: Cell counts per sample came from amplifying reference gene primers. Repertoires were generated with immunoSEQ multiplex PCR, while TCRdb's copy carries only in-frame clones and drops some. From that table come the V and J calls and clone size; the DNA was used to work out D and trimming. Of fewer than 200,000 clones listed, approximately 90% were seen once; the top ten hold roughly 2%. The data were obtained in a study of blood T cell repertoires in COVID-19. Overall study context: The study drew acute and convalescent COVID-19 samples from the United States, Italy and Spain. Nucleic acid was either cDNA or gDNA, and it came from T cells, B-cell-depleted T cells, or PBMCs.

V shed 6 bases, J shed 0 bases, and the junction held 9 bases outside the gene matches. The CDR3 is 16 amino acids. CDR1 is MNHEY, CDR2 SMNVEV, per germline (reference sequence). V usage is TRBV27 and J usage is TRBJ2-7; TRBD2 matches 9 bases. This receptor was obtained from a man aged 18 to 29 who had recovered from COVID-19. Specimen: peripheral blood. This chain's CDR3 is CASRPSSGISSYEQYF. CDR3 nucleotide sequence: TGTGCCAGCAGACCCTCTAGCGGGATAAGCTCCTACGAGCAGTACTTC.